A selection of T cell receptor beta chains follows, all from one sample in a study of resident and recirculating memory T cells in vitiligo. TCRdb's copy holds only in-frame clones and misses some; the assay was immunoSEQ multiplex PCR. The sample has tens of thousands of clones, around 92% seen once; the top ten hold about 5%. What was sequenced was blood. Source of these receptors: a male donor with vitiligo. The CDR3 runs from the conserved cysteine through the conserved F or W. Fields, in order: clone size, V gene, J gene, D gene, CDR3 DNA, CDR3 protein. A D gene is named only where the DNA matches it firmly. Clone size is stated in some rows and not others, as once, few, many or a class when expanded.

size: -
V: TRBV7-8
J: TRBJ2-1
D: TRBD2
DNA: TGTGCCAGCAGCACGCCAAGACTAGCGAGATACAATGAGCAGTTCTTC
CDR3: CASSTPRLARYNEQFF

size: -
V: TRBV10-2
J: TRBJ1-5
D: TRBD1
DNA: TGCGCCAGCAGTGAACAGGGGCCGCCTCATCAGCCCCAGCATTTT
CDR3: CASSEQGPPHQPQHF

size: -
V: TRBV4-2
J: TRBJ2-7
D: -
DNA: TGTGCCAGCAGCCAAGAGGTGACTTTCAGCTCCTACGAGCAGTACTTC
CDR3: CASSQEVTFSSYEQYF

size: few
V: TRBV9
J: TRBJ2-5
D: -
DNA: TGTGCCAGCAGCGGTAGCGGAACCCAAGAGACCCAGTACTTC
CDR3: CASSGSGTQETQYF

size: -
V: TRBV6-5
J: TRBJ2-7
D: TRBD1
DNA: TGTGCCAGCAGGCGGACAGGTTGGTACGAGCAGTACTTC
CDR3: CASRRTGWYEQYF

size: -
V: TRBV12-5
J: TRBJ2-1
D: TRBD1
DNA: TGTGCTAGTGGTTTGGGCCCCGGGACAGGGCCCCAGCAGTTCTTC
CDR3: CASGLGPGTGPQQFF

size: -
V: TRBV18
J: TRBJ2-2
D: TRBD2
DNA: TGTGCCAGCTTCCCGATGGAGGGACTAGTAAAGGCCGGGGAGCTGTTTTTT
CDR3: CASFPMEGLVKAGELFF

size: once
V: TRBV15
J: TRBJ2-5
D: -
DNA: TGTGCCACCAGCAGAGATGGGGCCGGAGACCGGGAGACCCAGTACTTC
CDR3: CATSRDGAGDRETQYF

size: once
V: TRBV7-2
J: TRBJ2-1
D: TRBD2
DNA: TGTGCCAGCAGCTTAGGGGGACTAGCGGGAGGTGACAATGAGCAGTTCTTC
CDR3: CASSLGGLAGGDNEQFF

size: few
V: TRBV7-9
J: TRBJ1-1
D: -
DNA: TGTGCCAGCAGCCCCAGGAACACTGAAGCTTTCTTT
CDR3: CASSPRNTEAFF

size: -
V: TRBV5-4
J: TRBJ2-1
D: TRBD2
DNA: TGTGCCAGCAGCCATCCGGGACTAGTCAATGAGCAGTTCTTC
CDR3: CASSHPGLVNEQFF

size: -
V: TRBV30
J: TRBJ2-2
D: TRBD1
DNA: TGTGCCTGGACTTCTCGACAGGGGGCGTACACCGGGGAGCTGTTTTTT
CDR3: CAWTSRQGAYTGELFF

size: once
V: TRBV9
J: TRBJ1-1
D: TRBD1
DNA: TGTGCCAGCAGCGTAAAAGGGGGCTGGAACACTGAAGCTTTCTTT
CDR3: CASSVKGGWNTEAFF

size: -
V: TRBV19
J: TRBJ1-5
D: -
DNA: TGTGCCAGTAGTGAACAACATTATAGCAATCAGCCCCAGCATTTT
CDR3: CASSEQHYSNQPQHF